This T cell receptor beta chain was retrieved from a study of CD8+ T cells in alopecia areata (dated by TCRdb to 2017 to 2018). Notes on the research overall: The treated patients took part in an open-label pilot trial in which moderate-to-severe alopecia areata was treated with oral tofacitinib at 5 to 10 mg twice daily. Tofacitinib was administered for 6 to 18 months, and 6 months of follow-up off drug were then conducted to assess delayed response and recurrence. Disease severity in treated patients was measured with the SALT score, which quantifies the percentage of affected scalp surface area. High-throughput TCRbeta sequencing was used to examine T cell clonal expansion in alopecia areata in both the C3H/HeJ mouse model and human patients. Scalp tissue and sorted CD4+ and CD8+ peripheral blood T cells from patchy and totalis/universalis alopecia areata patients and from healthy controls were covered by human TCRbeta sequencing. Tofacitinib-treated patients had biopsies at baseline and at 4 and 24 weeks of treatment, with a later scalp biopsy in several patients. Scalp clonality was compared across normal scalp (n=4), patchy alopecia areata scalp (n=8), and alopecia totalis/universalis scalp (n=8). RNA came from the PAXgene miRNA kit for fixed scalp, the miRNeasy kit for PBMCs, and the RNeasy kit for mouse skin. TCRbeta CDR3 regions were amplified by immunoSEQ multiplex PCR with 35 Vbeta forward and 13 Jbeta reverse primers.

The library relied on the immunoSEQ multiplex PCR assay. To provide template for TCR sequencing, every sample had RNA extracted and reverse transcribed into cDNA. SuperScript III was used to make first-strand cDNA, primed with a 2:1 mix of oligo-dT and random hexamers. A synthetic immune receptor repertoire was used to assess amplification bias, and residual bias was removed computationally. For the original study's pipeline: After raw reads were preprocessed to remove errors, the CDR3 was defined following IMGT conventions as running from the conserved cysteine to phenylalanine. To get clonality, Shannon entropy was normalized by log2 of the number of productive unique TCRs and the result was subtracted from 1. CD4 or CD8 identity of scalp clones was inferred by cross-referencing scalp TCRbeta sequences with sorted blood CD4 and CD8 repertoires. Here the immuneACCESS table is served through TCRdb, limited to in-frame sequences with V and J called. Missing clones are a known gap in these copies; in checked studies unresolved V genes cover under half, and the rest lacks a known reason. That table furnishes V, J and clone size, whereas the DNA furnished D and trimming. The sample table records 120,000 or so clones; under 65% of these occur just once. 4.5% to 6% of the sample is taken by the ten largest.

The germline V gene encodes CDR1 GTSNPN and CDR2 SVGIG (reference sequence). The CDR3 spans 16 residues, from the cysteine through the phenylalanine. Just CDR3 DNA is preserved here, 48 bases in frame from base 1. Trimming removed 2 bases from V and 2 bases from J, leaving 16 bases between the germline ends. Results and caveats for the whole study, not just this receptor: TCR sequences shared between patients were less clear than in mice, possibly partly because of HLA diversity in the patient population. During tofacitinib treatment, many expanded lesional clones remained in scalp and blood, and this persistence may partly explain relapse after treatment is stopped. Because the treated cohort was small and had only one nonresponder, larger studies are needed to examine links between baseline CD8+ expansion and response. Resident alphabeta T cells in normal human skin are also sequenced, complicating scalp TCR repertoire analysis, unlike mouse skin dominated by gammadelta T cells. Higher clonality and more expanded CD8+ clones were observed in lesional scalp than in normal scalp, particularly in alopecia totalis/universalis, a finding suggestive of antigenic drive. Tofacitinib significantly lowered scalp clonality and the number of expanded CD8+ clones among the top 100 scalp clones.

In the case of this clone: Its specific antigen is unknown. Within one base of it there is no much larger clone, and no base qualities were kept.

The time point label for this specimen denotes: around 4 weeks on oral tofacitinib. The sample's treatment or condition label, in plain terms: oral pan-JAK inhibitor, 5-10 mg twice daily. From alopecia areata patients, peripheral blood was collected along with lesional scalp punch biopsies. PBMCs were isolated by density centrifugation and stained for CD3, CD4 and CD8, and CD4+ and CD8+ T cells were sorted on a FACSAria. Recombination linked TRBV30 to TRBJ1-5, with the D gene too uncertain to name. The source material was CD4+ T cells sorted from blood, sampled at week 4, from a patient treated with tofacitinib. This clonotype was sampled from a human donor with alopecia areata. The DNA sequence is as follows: TGTGCCTGGAGTCTAGACCAAGCCTGGGGCAATCAGCCCCAGCATTTT. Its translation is CAWSLDQAWGNQPQHF.